Described below is a single T cell receptor beta chain sequence and its context. The target antigen is unknown. The data were taken from a study of high-grade serous ovarian cancer treatment subgroups. The CDR3 runs to 17 residues. Germline V gene lookup returns CDR1 SGHVS and CDR2 FQNEAQ. V lost 1 base to trimming and J lost 1 base; unmatched junction nucleotides: 5. Sequencing was performed with immunoSEQ multiplex PCR; in TCRdb, only in-frame clones are kept and a portion is missing. The sample includes roughly 18,000 clones, around 74% of them seen just once. Tumor samples were taken before definitive surgery or chemotherapy. Study-wide results and limits: Repertoire similarity ranged roughly 0.11 to 0.85 between tumors of one patient. Spatial context was lost because tumors were sequenced in bulk.

The sample comprised tumor tissue. This TCR derives from a human donor with high-grade serous ovarian cancer. The J gene is TRBJ2-1, the V gene TRBV7-8; 9 bases map to TRBD2. The CDR3 coding sequence is TGTGCCAGCAGCTTAGGTGGGGCGGGAGGGTCCTACAATGAGCAGTTCTTC. Translation gives CASSLGGAGGSYNEQFF.